The clone carrying this T cell receptor (beta chain) was detected only a few times. Sequencing of TCR beta was performed on blood CD8+ T cells and on blood CD4+ T cells. FACS was used to enrich TEMRA cells, whereas the CD8+ and CD4+ T cells were obtained by negative isolation. The data belong to a study of CD8 T cells in Susac syndrome. Reverse transcription of roughly 0.5 to 1 ug RNA was carried out with random hexamers. TCR beta CDR3 was amplified by immunoSEQ covering 54 Vbeta and 13 Jbeta. In TCRdb, the immunoSEQ multiplex PCR reads were re-called with MiXCR into one record per CDR3 protein. The sample lists roughly 150,000 distinct CDR3 sequences, approximately 93% occurring once. In germline, CDR1 is LGHDT, CDR2 YNNKEL (reference sequence). This CDR3 spans 13 amino acids. Trimming cost V 3 bases and J 0 bases, with 5 bases left between them.

This sequence originates from a human donor with multiple sclerosis. The rearrangement uses TRBV3-1 and TRBJ1-1; no clear D gene. Sequencing was done on a sample of CD4+ T cells from PBMCs. CDR3 residues: CASSHRVNTEAFF. As DNA, the CDR3 is TGTGCCAGCAGCCATAGAGTGAACACTGAAGCTTTCTTT.